These T cell receptor beta chains were read from a single sample in a study of regulatory T cells in long-lasting Graves disease. TCRdb reprocessed the multiplex PCR reads with MiXCR, giving one entry per CDR3 protein. The sample consists of roughly 470,000 distinct CDR3 sequences, roughly 20% of them appearing once. Sequencing was performed on peripheral blood mononuclear cells (PBMCs), taken when the disease was refractory, from a patient treated with antithyroid drugs. Source of these receptors: a female donor with Graves disease. Each CDR3 is given with its conserved first and last residue. Fields, in order: J gene, clone size, D gene, V gene, CDR3 protein, CDR3 DNA. A D gene is named only where the DNA matches it firmly. Clone size is not always given. Where it is, it says once, few, many or a class for expanded clones.

TRBJ1-1 NA TRBD1 TRBV19 CASRLIEGQGVAEAFF TGTGCCAGTAGACTCATTGAAGGGCAGGGGGTCGCTGAAGCTTTCTTT
TRBJ2-3 few NA TRBV9 CASSVDGLSTDTQYF TGTGCCAGCAGCGTAGACGGCCTGAGCACAGATACGCAGTATTTT
TRBJ2-3 NA NA TRBV25-1 CASSSRLSTDTQYF TGTGCCAGCAGTTCCAGGCTCAGCACAGATACGCAGTATTTT
TRBJ2-7 NA NA TRBV7-8 CASSPWTEANEQYF TGTGCCAGCAGCCCGTGGACAGAGGCTAACGAGCAGTACTTC
TRBJ1-2 many NA TRBV11-2 CASSATGREGYTF TGTGCCAGCAGCGCTACAGGGAGAGAAGGCTACACCTTC
TRBJ2-5 NA TRBD2 TRBV24-1 CATSGQLAGVDGGTQYF TGTGCCACCAGTGGTCAACTAGCGGGCGTAGATGGAGGGACCCAGTACTTC
TRBJ2-5 many TRBD2 TRBV24-1 CATSQYGLAGEETQYF TGTGCCACCAGTCAATACGGACTAGCGGGAGAGGAGACCCAGTACTTC
TRBJ2-6 few TRBD1 TRBV30 CAWSGLQGAGGANVLTF TGTGCCTGGAGTGGATTACAGGGGGCTGGTGGGGCCAACGTCCTGACTTTC
TRBJ2-2 NA TRBD2 TRBV7-8 CASNSGRRTGELFF TGTGCCAGCAACTCCGGGAGGAGGACCGGGGAGCTGTTTTTT
TRBJ1-1 many NA TRBV2 CASRAAPRREAFF TGTGCCAGCAGGGCGGCCCCGAGGAGAGAAGCTTTCTTT
TRBJ2-5 NA NA TRBV9 CASSVEPYQETQYF TGTGCCAGCAGCGTAGAGCCGTACCAAGAGACCCAGTACTTC
TRBJ2-7 many NA TRBV6-1 CASSREPGGSYEQYF TGTGCCAGCTCCCGGGAGCCAGGGGGGTCATACGAGCAGTACTTC
TRBJ1-1 NA TRBD1 TRBV5-1 CASAWGTGRRTLNTEAFF TGCGCCAGCGCTTGGGGGACAGGACGGCGAACTTTAAACACTGAAGCTTTCTTT
TRBJ1-1 few NA TRBV5-1 CASSLGSGARNTEAFF TGCGCCAGCAGCTTGGGGTCGGGGGCGCGGAACACTGAAGCTTTCTTT
TRBJ2-7 NA TRBD2 TRBV29-1 CSVEDRGTSGTYEQYF TGCAGCGTTGAAGACCGCGGGACTAGCGGTACCTACGAGCAGTACTTC
TRBJ1-2 many NA TRBV7-2 CASSSRMSGYTF TGTGCCAGCAGCTCCCGTATGAGCGGCTACACCTTC
TRBJ2-3 few TRBD2 TRBV7-3 CASSWTSGLMDTQYF TGTGCCAGCAGTTGGACTAGCGGGCTGATGGATACGCAGTATTTT
TRBJ2-3 NA TRBD1 TRBV2 CASSDTGQGATDTQYF TGTGCCAGCAGTGACACGGGACAGGGGGCCACAGATACGCAGTATTTT
TRBJ2-7 many TRBD2 TRBV29-1 CSVCDQRGSYEQYF TGCAGCGTTTGCGACCAGCGGGGATCCTACGAGCAGTACTTC
TRBJ1-5 many TRBD1 TRBV28 CASSRGTGGIIGNQPQHF TGTGCCAGCAGTCGCGGGACAGGGGGCATAATTGGCAATCAGCCCCAGCATTTT
TRBJ1-1 many NA TRBV28 CASSLWGVTMNTEAFF TGTGCCAGCAGTTTATGGGGAGTCACCATGAACACTGAAGCTTTCTTT
TRBJ2-1 NA TRBD2 TRBV7-2 CASSLSGPYNEQFF TGTGCCAGCAGCCTTAGCGGGCCCTACAATGAGCAGTTCTTC
TRBJ2-7 few NA TRBV28 CASSFGETGYEQYF TGTGCCAGCAGTTTCGGGGAGACGGGTTACGAGCAGTACTTC
TRBJ2-7 many NA TRBV3-1 CASSQSPRSAGEKYF TGTGCCAGCAGTCAATCCCCTCGGTCCGCCGGGGAGAAGTACTTC
TRBJ1-1 few NA TRBV5-4 CASSPPNRETEAFF TGTGCCAGCAGCCCCCCTAATCGAGAAACTGAAGCTTTCTTT
TRBJ2-7 many NA TRBV12-3/TRBV12-4 CASSDSFEQYF TGTGCCAGCAGCGACAGTTTCGAGCAGTACTTC
TRBJ2-2 many TRBD2 TRBV29-1 CSVEDRASGRAGGELFF TGCAGCGTTGAAGATCGGGCTAGCGGGAGGGCTGGCGGGGAGCTGTTTTTT
TRBJ2-7 few NA TRBV5-1 CASSPYPGGSYEQYF TGCGCCAGCAGCCCCTACCCCGGGGGATCCTACGAGCAGTACTTC
TRBJ2-5 once TRBD2 TRBV20-1 CSVGREAQYF TGCAGTGTCGGTCGGGAGGCCCAGTACTTC
TRBJ1-5 many NA TRBV28 CASTPGGAHQPQHF TGTGCCAGCACCCCGGGGGGGGCCCATCAGCCCCAGCATTTT
TRBJ2-5 many TRBD1 TRBV7-3 CASSRGTGGIEETQYF TGTGCCAGCAGCCGGGGGACAGGGGGAATTGAAGAGACCCAGTACTTC
TRBJ2-1 NA TRBD1 TRBV7-9 CASSPGGSNEQFF TGTGCCAGCAGCCCAGGGGGATCCAATGAGCAGTTCTTC
TRBJ2-6 NA NA TRBV24-1 CATSYAHSGANALTF TGTGCCACCAGTTATGCCCACTCTGGGGCCAACGCCCTGACTTTC
TRBJ1-4 many TRBD1 TRBV5-1 CASSPGDRGKEKLFF TGCGCCAGCAGCCCAGGTGACAGGGGGAAGGAAAAACTGTTTTTT
TRBJ2-7 many NA TRBV11-1 CASSTEYNPTYEQYF TGTGCCAGCAGCACCGAATATAACCCGACCTACGAGCAGTACTTC
TRBJ1-4 few NA TRBV5-1 CASSLAGVSNEKLFF TGCGCCAGCAGCTTGGCAGGGGTTTCTAATGAAAAACTGTTTTTT
TRBJ2-1 NA NA TRBV28 CASTPGGLNEQFF TGTGCCAGCACCCCTGGCGGGCTTAATGAGCAGTTCTTC
TRBJ2-7 many TRBD2 TRBV28 CASSVAGFTYEQYF TGTGCCAGCAGTGTAGCGGGATTTACCTACGAGCAGTACTTC
TRBJ1-4 many TRBD1 TRBV3-1 CASSPGTVLNEKLFF TGTGCCAGCAGCCCTGGGACAGTACTAAATGAAAAACTGTTTTTT
TRBJ2-7 NA NA TRBV6-2/TRBV6-3 CASTYGRKIGWYGQYF TGTGCCAGCACCTATGGTCGCAAGATTGGGTGGTATGGGCAGTACTTC
TRBJ2-7 many TRBD1 TRBV12-3/TRBV12-4 CASSLTGQPYEQYF TGTGCCAGCAGTTTGACAGGGCAACCCTACGAGCAGTACTTC
TRBJ1-1 NA NA TRBV29-1 CSVEDLGRGTEAFF TGCAGCGTTGAAGATCTGGGCAGGGGAACTGAAGCTTTCTTT
TRBJ2-7 many TRBD1 TRBV7-8 CASSSPRRGQGYEQYF TGTGCCAGCAGCTCCCCCCGTCGGGGACAGGGCTACGAGCAGTACTTC
TRBJ2-1 few NA TRBV20-1 CSAETPGRREQFF TGCAGTGCTGAAACCCCGGGGCGGCGGGAGCAGTTCTTC
TRBJ2-7 many TRBD1 TRBV7-2 CASSRGLQGSYEQYF TGTGCCAGCAGCCGAGGCCTACAGGGGTCCTACGAGCAGTACTTC